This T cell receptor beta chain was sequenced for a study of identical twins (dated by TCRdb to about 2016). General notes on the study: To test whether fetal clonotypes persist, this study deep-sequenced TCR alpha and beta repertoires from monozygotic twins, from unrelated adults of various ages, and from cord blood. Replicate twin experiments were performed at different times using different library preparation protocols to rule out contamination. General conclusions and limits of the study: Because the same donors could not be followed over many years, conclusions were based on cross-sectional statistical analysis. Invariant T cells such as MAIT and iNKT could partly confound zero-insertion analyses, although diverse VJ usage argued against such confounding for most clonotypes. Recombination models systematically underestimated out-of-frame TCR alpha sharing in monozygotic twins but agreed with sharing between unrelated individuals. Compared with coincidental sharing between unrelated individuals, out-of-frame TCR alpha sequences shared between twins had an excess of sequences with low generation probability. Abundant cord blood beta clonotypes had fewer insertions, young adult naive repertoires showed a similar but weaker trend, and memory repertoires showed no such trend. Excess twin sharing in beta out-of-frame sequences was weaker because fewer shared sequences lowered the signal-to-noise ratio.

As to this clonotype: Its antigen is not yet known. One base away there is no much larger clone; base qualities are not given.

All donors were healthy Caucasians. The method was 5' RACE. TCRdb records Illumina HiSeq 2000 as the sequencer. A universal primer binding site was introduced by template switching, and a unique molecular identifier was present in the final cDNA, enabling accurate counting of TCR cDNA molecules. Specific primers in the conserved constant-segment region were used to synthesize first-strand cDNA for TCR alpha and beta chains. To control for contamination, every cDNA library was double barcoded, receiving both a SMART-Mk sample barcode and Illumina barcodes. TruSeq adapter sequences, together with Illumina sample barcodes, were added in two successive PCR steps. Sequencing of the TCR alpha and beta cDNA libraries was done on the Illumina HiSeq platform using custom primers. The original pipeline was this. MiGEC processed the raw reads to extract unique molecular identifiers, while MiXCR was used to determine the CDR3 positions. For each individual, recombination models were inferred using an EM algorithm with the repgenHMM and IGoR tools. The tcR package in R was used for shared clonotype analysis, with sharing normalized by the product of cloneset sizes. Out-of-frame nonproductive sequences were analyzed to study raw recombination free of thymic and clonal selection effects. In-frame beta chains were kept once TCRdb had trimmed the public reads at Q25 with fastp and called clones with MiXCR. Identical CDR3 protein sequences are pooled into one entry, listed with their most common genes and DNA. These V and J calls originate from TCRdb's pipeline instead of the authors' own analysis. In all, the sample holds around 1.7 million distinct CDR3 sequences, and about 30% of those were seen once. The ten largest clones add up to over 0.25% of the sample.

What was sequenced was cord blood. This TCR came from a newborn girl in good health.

The DNA sequence follows: TGTGCCAGCAGTGCCCAGACAGGGGGCGCGGAGGATGGCTACACCTTC. Its protein product is CASSAQTGGAEDGYTF. The rearranged chain carries TRBV6-1 and TRBJ1-2; 10 of the junction bases match TRBD1. CDR1 is given as MNHNS and CDR2 as SASEGT, both from the germline V gene. From its cysteine to its phenylalanine, the CDR3 spans 16 amino acids. Of the read, only the CDR3 DNA is kept; its 48 bases are in frame from base 1. Germline trimming: 4 bases from V, 6 bases from J; junction bases outside gene matches: 11.